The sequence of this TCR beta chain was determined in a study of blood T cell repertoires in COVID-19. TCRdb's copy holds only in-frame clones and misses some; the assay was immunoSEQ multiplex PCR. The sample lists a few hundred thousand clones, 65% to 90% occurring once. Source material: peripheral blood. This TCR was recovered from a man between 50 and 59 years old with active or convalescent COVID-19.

The CDR3 DNA reads as TGTGCCAGCAGCTTAAGTACAGGGGGCGAGCAGTACTTC. Its protein product is CASSLSTGGEQYF. This chain uses TRBV7-3 with TRBJ2-7, with TRBD1 matching over 8 bases. CDR1 and CDR2 from the germline V gene are SGHTA and FQGTGA. The J segment lost 6 bases and the V segment lost 1 base, leaving 2 bases of the junction unmatched. The CDR3 is 13 residues long. Using reference TRBV7-3 and TRBJ2-7 for the parts outside the CDR3, the full variable domain is GAGVSQTPSNKVTEKGKYVELRCDPISGHTALYWYRQSLGQGPEFLIYFQGTGAADDSGLPNDRFFAVRPEGSVSTLKIQRTERGDSAVYLCASSLSTGGEQYFGPGTRLTVT.